The clone carrying this T cell receptor beta chain was counted between two and nine times. The table came from immunoSEQ multiplex PCR; TCRdb's copy has only in-frame clones and leaves some out. Found here are tens of thousands of clones, about 90% of them singletons; the top ten hold about 2%. CDR1 is MNHEY, CDR2 SVGAGI, per germline. This CDR3 spans 16 amino acids. Trimming removed 0 bases from V and 2 bases from J, with 14 bases in between. This sample was taken from a study of control samples from healthy donors and cancer patients. The sequencing sample was made of PBMCs. This clonotype originated in a woman between 55 and 75 years old with head and neck cancer. V usage is TRBV6-5 and J usage is TRBJ2-7, with D perhaps matching TRBD1 (6 bases). CDR3 coding DNA: TGTGCCAGCAGTTACTCTTCGTACGAGGGGGCCTACGAGCAGTACTTC. It specifies CASSYSSYEGAYEQYF.